A single sample gave rise to the 2 T cell receptor beta chains below, sequenced in a study of blood T cell repertoires in COVID-19. Sequencing was performed with immunoSEQ multiplex PCR; in TCRdb, only in-frame clones are kept and a portion is missing. The sample records 70,000 to 100,000 clones, roughly four fifths being singletons. Sequences were obtained from peripheral blood. These receptors came from a man in his forties or fifties with active or convalescent COVID-19.

The chain has TRBV6-5 and TRBJ2-5, with D tentatively TRBD1 (6 bases). V was cut by 7 bases and J by 5 bases, with 20 bases left in between. The CDR3 extends over 15 amino acids. Germline V gives CDR1 MNHEY, CDR2 SVGAGI. CDR3 DNA sequence: TGTGCCAGCATGCGAATTACAGGGTTGGGGGAGACCCAGTACTTC. Protein: CASMRITGLGETQYF.

The chain combines TRBV7-6 with TRBJ2-1; the D is unclear. Germline assignment: CDR1 SGHVS and CDR2 FNYEAQ. There are 11 residues in the CDR3. V was pared by 5 bases and J by 10 bases, with 9 bases between. The CDR3 nucleotides are TGTGCCAGCAGCATTAGCCTCGAGCAGTTCTTC. Protein: CASSISLEQFF.